This TCR beta chain emerged from a study of monozygotic twins with cystic fibrosis. V was pared by 4 bases and J by 10 bases, with 14 bases between. The germline gives CDR1 LGHNA, CDR2 YNFKEQ. This CDR3 has 13 amino acids. Profiling relied on immunoSEQ multiplex PCR, and the TCRdb table lists in-frame clones only, not all of them. The table lists 30,000 or so clones, over 60% of them singletons. As for this clone: The antigen is not known.

Study outcomes and limitations: Unrelated CF individuals shared fewer identical clonotypes than monozygotic CF twins. Median Simpson clonality of roughly 0.0093 suggested naive T cells predominated.

This TCR was sampled from a girl under 18 with cystic fibrosis. This sequence joins TRBV4-2 and TRBJ2-1; perhaps TRBD1 as D (6 bases). The sample comprised blood. The CDR3 DNA reads as TGTGCCAGCAGCCCCGGACCCAGGGGCGAGCAGTTCTTC. Amino acids: CASSPGPRGEQFF.